This T cell receptor (beta chain) appears in the sequencing data of a study of cytomegalovirus exposure and HLA in healthy donors. Study-level results: TCR sequences were mostly rare, though some public TCRs occurred in many donors. In a later analysis, donors in an Asian-associated ancestry cluster reportedly had fewer N-insertions in productive TCRs than the cohort mean.

As for this clone: Its target is not known.

The V end was cut by 4 bases, the J end by 10 bases, with 11 bases between. Germline lookup yields CDR1 MNHEY and CDR2 SVGAGI. The CDR3 runs to 13 residues. Use of 60 Vbeta and 13 Jbeta primers characterized the PCR. Clones were read by immunoSEQ multiplex PCR, and TCRdb kept only the in-frame ones, dropping some. This sample yields about 120,000 clones, of which approximately 74% are seen a single time; roughly 10% belongs to the top ten. The sequenced sample was PBMCs. The clonotype originates from a woman aged 45 to 65 in good health and CMV-seropositive. The chain has TRBV6-5 and TRBJ1-6; D gene unclear. This CDR3 reads CASSSLVRSPLHF. CDR3 nucleotides: TGTGCCAGCAGTTCCCTAGTGAGATCACCCCTCCACTTT.